This T cell receptor beta chain is from a study of T cell repertoires in cytomegalovirus infection. Background on the study: It can be stated that public TCR beta signatures indicated CMV infection as well as a matching HLA type. Points from the study as a whole: People with CMV and the relevant HLA were identified by cumulative public TCR beta family frequency. It was HLA-C-restricted CMV-specific TCR beta clonotypes that dominated the response ex vivo.

The germline V and J ends were trimmed by 1 base and 3 bases, with 10 bases remaining between them. This CDR3 spans 14 amino acids. The germline V gene encodes CDR1 LNHNV and CDR2 YYDKDF (reference sequence). TCRdb called the reads again in MiXCR, with one record for every CDR3 protein. Of around 430,000 distinct CDR3 sequences in the sample, 42% were seen once. This clonotype was counted a few times. Its antigen is undetermined. This rearrangement joins TRBV15 to TRBJ2-7; tentatively, D is TRBD2 (6 bases). The receptor comes from a human donor in good health (CMV status not recorded). Some clones in this sample may be carry-over from other donors' samples. The sequencing used cultured PBMCs, collected from culture after CMV antigen stimulation. The CDR3, as DNA: TGTGCCACCAGCAGAGGCGGGGATGACTACGAGCAGTACTTC. Translated: CATSRGGDDYEQYF.